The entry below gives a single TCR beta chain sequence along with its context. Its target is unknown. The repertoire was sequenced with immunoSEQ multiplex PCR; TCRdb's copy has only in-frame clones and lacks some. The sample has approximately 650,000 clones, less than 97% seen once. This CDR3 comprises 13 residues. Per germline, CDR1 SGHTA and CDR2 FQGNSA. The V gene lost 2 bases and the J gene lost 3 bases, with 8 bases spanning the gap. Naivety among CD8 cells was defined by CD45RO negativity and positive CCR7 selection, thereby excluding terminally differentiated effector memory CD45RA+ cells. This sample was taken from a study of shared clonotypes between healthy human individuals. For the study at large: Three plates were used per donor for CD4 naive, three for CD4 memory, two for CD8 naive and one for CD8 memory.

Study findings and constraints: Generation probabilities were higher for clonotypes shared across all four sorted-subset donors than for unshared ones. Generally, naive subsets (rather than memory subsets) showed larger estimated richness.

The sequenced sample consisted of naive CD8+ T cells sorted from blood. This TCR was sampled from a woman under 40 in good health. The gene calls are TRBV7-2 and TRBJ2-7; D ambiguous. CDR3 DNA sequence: TGTGCCAGCAGCTTATCCGGCAGCTACGAGCAGTACTTC. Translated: CASSLSGSYEQYF.